The clone carrying this TCR beta chain was recorded a few times. The data were obtained in a study of cytomegalovirus exposure and HLA in healthy donors. Overall study: From some 190 million T cells, an earlier analysis saw 90 million to 130 million unique TCR beta sequences.

Vbeta (60) and Jbeta (13) primers were used in the PCR. Profiling relied on immunoSEQ multiplex PCR, and the TCRdb table lists in-frame clones only, not all of them. Of 98,000 or so clones listed, over 9.5% are singletons. The CDR3 consists of 14 residues. CDR1 and CDR2 from the germline V gene are SGHTA and FQGNSA. The V and J ends lost 3 bases and 4 bases respectively, with 11 bases between them. The clonotype comes from a man between 40 and 49 years old in good health and CMV-seropositive. The genes are TRBV7-2 and TRBJ2-3; possibly TRBD1 for D (5 bases). Material for sequencing was PBMCs. This chain's CDR3 is CASSLARVSDTQYF. For the CDR3, the DNA is TGTGCCAGCAGCTTGGCCAGGGTCTCAGATACGCAGTATTTT.